The 4 T cell receptor beta chains below all came from one sample that was sequenced in a study of CD49a tissue-resident CD8 T cells in human skin. Assay used: immunoSEQ multiplex PCR; TCRdb lists only in-frame clones, some missing. Of about 1,000 clones in the sample, around 70% were seen once. Sequencing used CD103- CD8+ T cells sorted from skin dermis. These receptors were obtained from a human donor in good health. The donor label of this sample is uncertain.

The V and J genes are TRBV7-9 and TRBJ1-1; D is unresolved. The CDR3 is 14 amino acids. Between the trimmed V and J ends, which lost 5 bases and 1 base, there was a span of 11 bases. Germline CDR1 reads SEHNR; CDR2 reads FQNEAQ (reference sequence). The CDR3 bases are TGTGCCAGCAGCCGAGAGTCGGGGAACACTGAAGCTTTCTTT. Its translation is CASSRESGNTEAFF.

CDR3 sequence (DNA): TGTGCCAGCAGGGCACGGGGGGACGGGGCCAACGTCCTGACTTTC. Its protein is CASRARGDGANVLTF. The chain combines TRBV6-1 with TRBJ2-6, with 7 bases matching TRBD2. V trimming: 6 bases; J trimming: 4 bases; junction bases outside the gene matches: 6. The germline CDR1 and CDR2 sequences are MNHNS and SASEGT. This CDR3 comprises 15 residues.

This clone was seen a handful of times. The rearrangement joins TRBV5-1 to TRBJ2-1; D is perhaps TRBD1 (6 bases). The germline gives CDR1 SGHRS, CDR2 YFSETQ. V was trimmed by 7 bases and J by 9 bases, leaving 20 bases between them. The CDR3 runs 14 residues. Here the CDR3 reads CASDTGAGVGEQFF. CDR3 coding DNA: TGCGCCAGCGATACCGGGGCAGGGGTAGGTGAGCAGTTCTTC.

The chain uses TRBV27 and TRBJ1-2; 10 nucleotides agree with TRBD1. Germline CDR1 and CDR2: MNHEY and SMNVEV (reference sequence). Trimming removed 5 bases from V and 6 bases from J; junction bases left unmatched: 3. The CDR3 contains 13 residues. The CDR3 loop is CASSHDRGHGYTF. The CDR3 nucleotides read TGTGCCAGCAGTCACGACAGGGGGCATGGCTACACCTTC.